What follows are 13 T cell receptor beta chains derived from one specimen sequenced in a study of T-cell reconstitution after alpha-beta-depleted transplantation in children. It was with unique molecular identifiers that the TCRbeta library was prepared. Each CDR3 protein is one row after TCRdb ran MiXCR on the PCR reads. The sample lists about 500,000 distinct CDR3 sequences, about 31% occurring once. The sample consisted of PBMCs from the stem cell graft donor, taken from the stem cell graft. The receptors originated from a human donor who donated a stem cell graft to a child with aplastic anemia.

This rearrangement joins TRBV6-5 to TRBJ1-5; D gene unclear. The length of the CDR3 is 18 residues. Germline V gene lookup returns CDR1 MNHEY and CDR2 SVGAGI. Trimming removed 2 bases at V and 1 base at J, with 18 bases between. The CDR3 here is CASSYGSAGTLSNQPQHF. In DNA, the CDR3 is TGTGCCAGCAGTTACGGCTCGGCAGGAACCTTAAGCAATCAGCCCCAGCATTTT.

The CDR3 reads CASSPGGAGQDYGYTF. The CDR3 coding sequence is TGTGCCAGCAGCCCGGGCGGGGCGGGGCAGGACTATGGCTACACCTTC. The V call is TRBV7-7, the J call TRBJ1-2, with D maybe TRBD1 (5 bases). Germline V gives CDR1 SSHAT, CDR2 FNYEAQ (reference sequence). The CDR3 loop spans 16 amino acids. V was pared by 5 bases and J by 3 bases, with 19 bases between.

The chain links TRBV5-8 to TRBJ2-3, with D hard to call. The ends were cut back, 1 base at V and 5 bases at J, with 8 bases in the middle. The CDR3 has 13 amino acids. Germline V gene lookup returns CDR1 SGHTS and CDR2 YDEGEE. The CDR3 loop is CASSLRFQDTQYF. DNA for the CDR3: TGTGCCAGCAGCTTGAGGTTCCAAGATACGCAGTATTTT.

This clonotype occurred many times. This chain joins TRBV5-1 and TRBJ2-5; 11 bases align to TRBD2. CDR1 is SGHRS, CDR2 YFSETQ, per germline. The junction had 5 bases not matched to a gene; V was cut back by 4 bases and J by 3 bases. This CDR3 comprises 15 residues. CDR3 nucleotides: TGCGCCAGCAGCGCCGGGACTAGCGGAAAAGAGACCCAGTACTTC. Its protein is CASSAGTSGKETQYF. Complete variable domain (other parts from reference TRBV5-1 and TRBJ2-5): KAGVTQTPRYLIKTRGQQVTLSCSPISGHRSVSWYQQTPGQGLQFLFEYFSETQRNKGNFPGRFSGRQFSNSRSEMNVSTLELGDSALYLCASSAGTSGKETQYFGPGTRLLVL.

The chain employs TRBV6-5 and TRBJ1-4; D gene uncertain. CDR1 is MNHEY and CDR2 is SVGAGI in the germline V gene. The V end was cut by 0 bases, the J end by 8 bases, with 13 bases between. CDR3 size: 15 residues. The CDR3 protein is CASSYSAANQEKLFF. The DNA of the CDR3 is TGTGCCAGCAGTTACTCGGCGGCCAACCAAGAAAAACTGTTTTTT.

This clonotype was seen only once. The chain couples TRBV12-3 or TRBV12-4 to TRBJ1-2, with D unclear. The CDR3 spans 14 residues. The V end lost 2 bases, the J end lost 2 bases, and 9 bases lay between the germline ends. The CDR3 coding sequence is TGTGCCAGCAGTTTAAGCGTCCGAAACTATGGCTACACCTTC. Its protein is CASSLSVRNYGYTF.

This chain connects TRBV6-5 to TRBJ1-3; 7 nucleotides agree with TRBD1. CDR3 length: 14 amino acids. After removal of 2 bases from V and 4 bases from J, the junction contained 2 bases not matched to a gene. The V gene's germline CDR1 is MNHEY and CDR2 SVGAGI. In DNA form, the CDR3 reads TGTGCCAGCAGTTACAGGGGGCACGGAAACACCATATATTTT. It codes for CASSYRGHGNTIYF.

This chain joins TRBV28 and TRBJ2-7; D is unresolved. The CDR3 loop spans 11 amino acids. Trimming removed 6 bases from V and 3 bases from J, with 6 bases in between. From germline, CDR1 is MDHEN and CDR2 SYDVKM. DNA of the CDR3: TGTGCCAGCAGACCGGACTACGAGCAGTACTTC. This codes for CASRPDYEQYF.

The J gene is TRBJ1-2, the V gene TRBV7-8, with D hard to call. There are 14 residues in the CDR3. Germline V gene sequence: CDR1 SGHVS, CDR2 FQNEAQ. Deletions cut 2 bases from V and 6 bases from J, with 13 bases between. The CDR3 loop reads CASSLTQSVDGYTF. The DNA of the CDR3 is TGTGCCAGCAGCTTAACACAGTCGGTGGATGGCTACACCTTC.

The gene calls are TRBV6-4 and TRBJ1-5, with 8 positions matching TRBD1. The CDR3 loop spans 13 amino acids. Germline assignment: CDR1 MRHNA and CDR2 SNTAGT. With V trimmed by 5 bases and J by 11 bases, 8 bases remained unmatched. CDR3 DNA: TGTGCCAGCAGTCTCTACAGGGGGGAGGCCCAGCATTTT. Amino acids: CASSLYRGEAQHF.

This rearrangement joins TRBV13 to TRBJ2-7; 9 bases align to TRBD1. The CDR3 is made up of 16 amino acids. J was trimmed by 2 bases and V by 0 bases; bases with no gene match: 5. The V gene's germline CDR1 is PRHDT and CDR2 FYEKMQ (reference sequence). The CDR3 nucleotides read TGTGCCAGCAGCTTAGGCCAAGGGGACAGGGCCTACGAGCAGTACTTC. Residues: CASSLGQGDRAYEQYF.

This clonotype has only a few counts. This chain connects TRBV18 to TRBJ2-7; D possibly uses TRBD1 or TRBD2 (5 bases each). The CDR3 spans 16 residues. V lost 4 bases and J 0 bases, leaving 16 bases between the germline ends. CDR1 and CDR2 from the germline V gene are KGHSH and LQKENI. CDR3 in DNA: TGTGCCAGCTCACTAGTGCCGGGACGGAGCTCCTACGAGCAGTACGTC. This sequence encodes CASSLVPGRSSYEQYV.

This clonotype was recorded once. The chain recombines TRBV27 with TRBJ2-6, with D unclear. Trimming stripped 5 bases from V and 0 bases from J, with 14 bases between. This CDR3 has 17 amino acids. CDR1 and CDR2 from the germline V gene are MNHEY and SMNVEV (reference sequence). This chain's CDR3 is CASSPTTLLSGANVLTF. In DNA, the CDR3 is TGTGCCAGCAGTCCCACGACATTGCTCTCTGGGGCCAACGTCCTGACTTTC.